Below, 3 T cell receptor beta chains from the same sample are listed, as sequenced in a study of shared clonotypes between healthy human individuals (dated by TCRdb to about 2020). Library preparation was by the immunoSEQ multiplex PCR assay. TCRdb took over this immuneACCESS table, retaining in-frame rearrangements with V and J assigned. Such tables are incomplete; in checked studies, under half of the missing clones stem from an unresolved V gene, and the remainder is unexplained. The sample table holds hundreds of thousands of clones, of which 90% to 97% were seen once. The ten biggest clones cover roughly 0.06% of the sample. Sequenced: naive CD4+ T cells sorted from blood. Sample cell subset or site, as interpreted from the label and publication: CD45RA+ positively selected. These receptor sequences come from a woman in her twenties or thirties in good health.

The chain combines TRBV5-5 with TRBJ2-3; D is unresolved. This CDR3 spans 14 amino acids. Per germline, CDR1 SGHKS and CDR2 YYEKEE (reference sequence). V shed 1 base and J shed 2 bases, with 8 bases lying between them. CDR3 nucleotide sequence: TGTGCCAGCAGCTTGACGGAGTACACAGATACGCAGTATTTT. Amino acids: CASSLTEYTDTQYF.

CDR3 DNA: TGTGCCAGCAGTGGAACCCAGAGGTGGCGACGGATTATGAACACTGAAGCTTTCTTT. It is translated as CASSGTQRWRRIMNTEAFF. The chain couples TRBV6-1 to TRBJ1-1; D unresolved. Trimming left V 4 bases short and J 0 bases short, with 24 bases between. The CDR3 is made up of 19 amino acids. In germline, CDR1 is MNHNS, CDR2 SASEGT.

The sample holds a few counts of this clone. The rearrangement joins TRBV5-1 to TRBJ2-7; D is unclear. The CDR3 is made up of 15 amino acids. CDR1 and CDR2 (germline): SGHRS, YFSETQ. The V end was cut by 0 bases, the J end by 5 bases, with 15 bases between. The CDR3 region is CASSLGGILVDEQYF. CDR3 DNA: TGCGCCAGCAGCTTGGGGGGAATACTCGTCGACGAGCAGTACTTC. The full variable domain, with the rest looked up from reference TRBV5-1 and TRBJ2-7, is KAGVTQTPRYLIKTRGQQVTLSCSPISGHRSVSWYQQTPGQGLQFLFEYFSETQRNKGNFPGRFSGRQFSNSRSEMNVSTLELGDSALYLCASSLGGILVDEQYFGPGTRLTVT.